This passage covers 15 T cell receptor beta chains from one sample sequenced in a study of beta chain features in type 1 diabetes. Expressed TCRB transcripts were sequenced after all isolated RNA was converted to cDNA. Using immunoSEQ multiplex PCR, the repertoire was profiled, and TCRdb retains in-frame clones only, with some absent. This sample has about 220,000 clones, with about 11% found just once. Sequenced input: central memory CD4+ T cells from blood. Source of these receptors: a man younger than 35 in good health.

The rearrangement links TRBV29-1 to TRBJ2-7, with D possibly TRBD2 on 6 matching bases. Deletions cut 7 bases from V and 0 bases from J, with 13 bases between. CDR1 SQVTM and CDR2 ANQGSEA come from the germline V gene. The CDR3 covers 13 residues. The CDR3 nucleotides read TGCAGCGCCCGGCGGGACTCCTCCTACGAGCAGTACTTC. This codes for CSARRDSSYEQYF.

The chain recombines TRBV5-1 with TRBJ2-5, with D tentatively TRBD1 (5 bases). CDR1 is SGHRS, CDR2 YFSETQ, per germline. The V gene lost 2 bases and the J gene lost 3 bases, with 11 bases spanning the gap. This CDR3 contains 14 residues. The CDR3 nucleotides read TGCGCCAGCAGCTTCATTACGGACAAAGAGACCCAGTACTTC. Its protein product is CASSFITDKETQYF.

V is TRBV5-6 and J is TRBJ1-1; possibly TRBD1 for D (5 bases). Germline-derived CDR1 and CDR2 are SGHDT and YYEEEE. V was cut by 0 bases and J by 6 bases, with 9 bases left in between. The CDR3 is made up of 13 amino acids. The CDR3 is CASSLGTGPEAFF. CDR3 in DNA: TGTGCCAGCAGCTTGGGGACGGGGCCTGAAGCTTTCTTT.

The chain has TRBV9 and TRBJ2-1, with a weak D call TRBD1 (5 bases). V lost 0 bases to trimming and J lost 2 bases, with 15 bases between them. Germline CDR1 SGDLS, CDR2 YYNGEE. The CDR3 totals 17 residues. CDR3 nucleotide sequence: TGTGCCAGCAGCGTAGCTACTGGTGGGGCTACCTACAATGAGCAGTTCTTC. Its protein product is CASSVATGGATYNEQFF.

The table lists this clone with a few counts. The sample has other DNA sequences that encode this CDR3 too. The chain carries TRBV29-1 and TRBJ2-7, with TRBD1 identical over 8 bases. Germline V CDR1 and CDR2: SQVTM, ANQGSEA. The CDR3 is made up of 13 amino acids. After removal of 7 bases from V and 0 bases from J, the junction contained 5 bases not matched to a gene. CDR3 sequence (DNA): TGCAGCGCCAGACAGGGGAGCTCCTACGAGCAGTACTTC. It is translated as CSARQGSSYEQYF.

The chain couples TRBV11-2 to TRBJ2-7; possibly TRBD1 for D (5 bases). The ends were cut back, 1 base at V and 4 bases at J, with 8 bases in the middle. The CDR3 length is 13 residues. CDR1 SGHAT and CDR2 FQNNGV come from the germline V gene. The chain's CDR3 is CASSLAGQYEQYF. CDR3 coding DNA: TGTGCCAGCAGCTTAGCAGGACAATACGAGCAGTACTTC.

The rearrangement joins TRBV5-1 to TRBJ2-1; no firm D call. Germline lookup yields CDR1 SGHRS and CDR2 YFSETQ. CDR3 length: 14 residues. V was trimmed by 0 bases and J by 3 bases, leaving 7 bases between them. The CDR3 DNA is TGCGCCAGCAGCTTGGAGGCCGACTACAATGAGCAGTTCTTC. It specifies CASSLEADYNEQFF.

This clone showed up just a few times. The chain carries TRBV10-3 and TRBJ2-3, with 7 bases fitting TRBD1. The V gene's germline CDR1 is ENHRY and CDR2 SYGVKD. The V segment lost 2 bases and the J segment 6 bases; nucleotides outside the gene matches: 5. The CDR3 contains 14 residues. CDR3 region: CAISEDRAYDTQYF. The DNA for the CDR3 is TGTGCCATCAGTGAGGACAGGGCTTATGATACGCAGTATTTT.

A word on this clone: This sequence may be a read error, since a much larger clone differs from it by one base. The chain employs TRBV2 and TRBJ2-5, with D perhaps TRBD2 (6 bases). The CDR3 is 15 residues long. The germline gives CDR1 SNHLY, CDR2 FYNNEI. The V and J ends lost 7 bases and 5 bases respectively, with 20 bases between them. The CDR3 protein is CASKDALGAGETQYF. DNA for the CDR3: TGTGCCAGCAAGGACGCGCTAGGGGCGGGGGAGACCCAGTACTTC. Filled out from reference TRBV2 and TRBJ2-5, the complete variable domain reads EPEVTQTPSHQVTQMGQEVILRCVPISNHLYFYWYRQILGQKVEFLVSFYNNEISEKSEIFDDQFSVERPDGSNFTLKIRSTKLEDSAMYFCASKDALGAGETQYFGPGTRLLVL.

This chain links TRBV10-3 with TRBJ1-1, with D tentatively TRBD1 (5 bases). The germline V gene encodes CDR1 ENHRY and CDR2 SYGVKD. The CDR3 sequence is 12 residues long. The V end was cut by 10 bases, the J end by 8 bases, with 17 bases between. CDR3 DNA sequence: TGTGCCACCCGGAGGGGAGTAGTCGAAGCTTTCTTT. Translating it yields CATRRGVVEAFF.

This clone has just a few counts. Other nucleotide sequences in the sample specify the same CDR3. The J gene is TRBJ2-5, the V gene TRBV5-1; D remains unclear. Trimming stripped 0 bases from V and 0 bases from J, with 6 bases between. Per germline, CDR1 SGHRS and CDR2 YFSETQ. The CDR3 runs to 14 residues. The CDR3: CASSLGNDQETQYF. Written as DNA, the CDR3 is TGCGCCAGCAGCTTGGGGAATGACCAAGAGACCCAGTACTTC.

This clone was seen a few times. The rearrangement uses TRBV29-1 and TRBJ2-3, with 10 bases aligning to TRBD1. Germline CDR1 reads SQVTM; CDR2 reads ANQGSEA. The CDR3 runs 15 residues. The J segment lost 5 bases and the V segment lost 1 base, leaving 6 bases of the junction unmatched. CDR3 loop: CSVEGGTGARDTQYF. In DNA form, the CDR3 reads TGCAGCGTTGAAGGGGGGACAGGGGCGAGAGATACGCAGTATTTT.

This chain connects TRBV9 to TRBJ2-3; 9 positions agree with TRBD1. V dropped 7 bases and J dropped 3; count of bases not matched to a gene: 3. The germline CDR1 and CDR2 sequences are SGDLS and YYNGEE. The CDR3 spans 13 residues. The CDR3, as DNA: TGTGCCAGCGGGACAGGGCAGACAGATACGCAGTATTTT. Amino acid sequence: CASGTGQTDTQYF.

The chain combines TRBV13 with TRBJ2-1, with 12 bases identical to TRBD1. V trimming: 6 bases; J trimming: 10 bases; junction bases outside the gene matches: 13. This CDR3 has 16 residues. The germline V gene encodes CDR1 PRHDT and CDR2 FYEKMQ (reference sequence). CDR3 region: CASRQWGQGAQREQFF. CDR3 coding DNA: TGTGCCAGCAGACAATGGGGACAGGGGGCCCAGAGGGAGCAGTTCTTC. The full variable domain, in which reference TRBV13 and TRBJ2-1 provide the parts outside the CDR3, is AAGVIQSPRHLIKEKRETATLKCYPIPRHDTVYWYQQGPGQDPQFLISFYEKMQSDKGSIPDRFSAQQFSDYHSELNMSSLELGDSALYFCASRQWGQGAQREQFFGPGTRLTVL.

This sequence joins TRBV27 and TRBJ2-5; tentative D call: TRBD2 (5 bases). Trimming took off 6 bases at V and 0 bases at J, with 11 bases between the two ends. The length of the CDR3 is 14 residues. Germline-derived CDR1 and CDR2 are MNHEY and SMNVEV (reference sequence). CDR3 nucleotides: TGTGCCAGCAGCCCTACTAGAGACCAAGAGACCCAGTACTTC. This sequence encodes CASSPTRDQETQYF.